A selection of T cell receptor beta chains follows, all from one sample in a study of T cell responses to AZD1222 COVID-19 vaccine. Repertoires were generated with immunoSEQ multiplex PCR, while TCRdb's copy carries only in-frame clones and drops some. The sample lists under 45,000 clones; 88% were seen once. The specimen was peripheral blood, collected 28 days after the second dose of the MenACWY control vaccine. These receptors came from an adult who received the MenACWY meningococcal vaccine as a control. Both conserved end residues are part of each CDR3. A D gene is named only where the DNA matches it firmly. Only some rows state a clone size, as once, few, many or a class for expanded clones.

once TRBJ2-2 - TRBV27 CASSFKNTGELFF TGTGCCAGCAGTTTCAAGAACACCGGGGAGCTGTTTTTT
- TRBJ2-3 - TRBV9 CASSGSSGPPDTQYF TGTGCCAGCAGCGGGTCCTCGGGACCACCAGATACGCAGTATTTT
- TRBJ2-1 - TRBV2 CASSDRRSSYNEQFF TGTGCCAGCAGTGACAGGAGGAGCTCCTACAATGAGCAGTTCTTC
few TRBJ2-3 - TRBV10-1 CASSVSLTDTQYF TGCGCCAGCAGTGTTTCACTCACAGATACGCAGTATTTT
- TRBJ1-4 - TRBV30 CAWSVRGRYEKLFF TGTGCCTGGAGTGTACGGGGGAGATACGAAAAACTGTTTTTT
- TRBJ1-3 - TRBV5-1 CASSLDGLSSGNTIYF TGCGCCAGCAGCTTGGATGGGTTGAGCTCTGGAAACACCATATATTTT
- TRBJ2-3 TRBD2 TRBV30 CAWSVGLAGVMADTQYF TGTGCCTGGAGTGTCGGGCTAGCGGGAGTAATGGCAGATACGCAGTATTTT
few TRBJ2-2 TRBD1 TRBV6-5 CASSLTGYPTGELFF TGTGCCAGCAGTCTGACAGGGTATCCGACCGGGGAGCTGTTTTTT
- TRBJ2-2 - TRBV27 CASSPGVTGELFF TGTGCCAGCAGCCCAGGGGTCACCGGGGAGCTGTTTTTT
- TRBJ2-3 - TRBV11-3 CASSSPEGSDTQYF TGTGCCAGCAGCTCCCCAGAAGGGTCAGATACGCAGTATTTT
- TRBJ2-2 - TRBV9 CASSVRGADGELFF TGTGCCAGCAGCGTTCGTGGGGCGGACGGGGAGCTGTTTTTT
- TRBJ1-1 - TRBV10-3 CAISESSTEAFF TGTGCCATCAGTGAGTCCAGTACTGAAGCTTTCTTT
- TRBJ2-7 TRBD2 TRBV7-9 CASSRRELGLEQYF TGTGCCAGCAGCCGGCGGGAGCTCGGTCTCGAGCAGTACTTC
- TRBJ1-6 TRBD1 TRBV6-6 CASSPGPGQGLNLYNSPLHF TGTGCCAGCAGCCCAGGCCCCGGACAGGGGTTAAACCTCTATAATTCACCCCTCCACTTT
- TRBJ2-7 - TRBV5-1 CASSNRVSYEQYF TGCGCCAGCAGCAATCGGGTTTCCTACGAGCAGTACTTC
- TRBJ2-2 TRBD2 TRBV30 CAWKRGGAFTGELFF TGTGCCTGGAAGCGGGGGGGGGCGTTCACCGGGGAGCTGTTTTTT
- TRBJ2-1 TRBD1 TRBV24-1 CATSDWGTGMNEQFF TGTGCCACCAGTGATTGGGGGACAGGGATGAATGAGCAGTTCTTC
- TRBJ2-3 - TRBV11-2 CASRQTGGGTDTQYF TGTGCCAGCAGACAAACTGGGGGTGGCACAGATACGCAGTATTTT
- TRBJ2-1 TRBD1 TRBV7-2 CASSRDRGTYNEQFF TGTGCCAGCAGTCGAGACAGGGGAACGTACAATGAGCAGTTCTTC
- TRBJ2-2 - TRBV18 CASSPPAGGELFF TGTGCCAGCTCACCACCGGCGGGCGGGGAGCTGTTTTTT
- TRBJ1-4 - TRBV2 CASSEGRAWEKLFF TGTGCCAGCAGTGAAGGCAGGGCCTGGGAAAAACTGTTTTTT
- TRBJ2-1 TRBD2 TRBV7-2 CASSLQVLAGPEQFF TGTGCCAGCAGCTTGCAGGTACTAGCGGGGCCTGAGCAGTTCTTC
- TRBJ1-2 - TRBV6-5 CASRPGGTANYGYTF TGTGCCAGCAGACCTGGGGGTACAGCTAACTATGGCTACACCTTC
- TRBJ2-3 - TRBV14 CASSPISHTSTDTQYF TGTGCCAGCAGCCCTATATCCCATACTAGCACAGATACGCAGTATTTT
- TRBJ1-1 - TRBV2 CASQSRKVTEAFF TGTGCCAGCCAAAGCAGGAAGGTAACTGAAGCTTTCTTT
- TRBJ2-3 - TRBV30 CAWSLGGTQYF TGTGCCTGGAGTTTGGGGGGCACGCAGTATTTT
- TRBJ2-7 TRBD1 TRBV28 CASSSIETGVWEQYF TGTGCCAGCAGCTCGATTGAGACAGGGGTTTGGGAGCAGTACTTC
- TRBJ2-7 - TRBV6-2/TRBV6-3 CASSYGEGYPYEQYF TGTGCCAGCAGTTACGGAGAGGGGTACCCGTACGAGCAGTACTTC
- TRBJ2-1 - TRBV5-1 CASSFRGRDEQFF TGCGCCAGCAGCTTCCGGGGCCGGGATGAGCAGTTCTTC
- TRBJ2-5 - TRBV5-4 CASSSMVQSSQETQYF TGTGCCAGCAGCTCGATGGTCCAGAGCTCCCAAGAGACCCAGTACTTC
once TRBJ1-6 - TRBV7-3 CASSRQGGDPLHF TGTGCCAGCAGCCGCCAAGGAGGCGATCCCCTCCACTTT
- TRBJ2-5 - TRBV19 CASSTRLGQTQYF TGTGCCAGTAGTACCAGACTAGGCCAGACCCAGTACTTC
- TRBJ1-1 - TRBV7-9 CASSQPRREAVTEAFF TGTGCCAGCAGCCAGCCGCGGCGGGAAGCTGTCACTGAAGCTTTCTTT
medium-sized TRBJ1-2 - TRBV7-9 CASSLSRYGYTF TGTGCCAGCAGCTTATCCCGATATGGCTACACCTTC
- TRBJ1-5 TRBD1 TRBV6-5 CASSSLGGQGEPQHF TGTGCCAGCAGCTCCCTCGGCGGACAGGGGGAGCCCCAGCATTTT
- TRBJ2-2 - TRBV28 CASSSPGLTGELFF TGTGCCAGCAGTTCGCCAGGGCTCACCGGGGAGCTGTTTTTT
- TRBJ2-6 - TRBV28 CASSLRSPGANVLTF TGTGCCAGCAGTTTAAGGTCCCCTGGGGCCAACGTCCTGACTTTC